This T cell receptor beta chain is from a study of shared clonotypes between healthy human individuals. Sequencing used immunoSEQ multiplex PCR; TCRdb keeps in-frame clones, though not all of them. Of around 1,100,000 clones in the sample, roughly 80% were seen once. The CDR3 is made up of 12 amino acids. Per the germline V gene, CDR1 is SEHNR and CDR2 is FQNEAQ (reference sequence). The V end lost 5 bases, the J end lost 8 bases, and 12 bases lay between the germline ends. This clonotype was sampled from a man aged 18-30 years in good health. Some clones in this sample may be carry-over from other donors' samples. The chain carries TRBV7-9 and TRBJ1-1, with D possibly matching TRBD1 (5 bases). Sequenced material: memory CD4+ T cells from PBMCs. Subset reported: CD45RA-negative fraction. CDR3 residues: CASSGRQTEAFF. The CDR3 DNA follows: TGTGCCAGCAGCGGCAGACAGACCGAAGCTTTCTTT.